This T cell receptor beta chain was recovered during a study of molecular identifiers for immune sequencing clone quantification. Whole-study context: Naive CD8 cell RNA, from roughly 20,000 or 100,000 cells, was split five ways in replicates, with four sequenced.

CDR1 and CDR2 (germline): SNHLY, FYNNEI. CDR3 length: 14 residues. The V segment lost 6 bases and the J segment 8 bases; nucleotides outside the gene matches: 11. TCRdb re-called the PCR reads with MiXCR, one entry per CDR3 protein. This table holds around 480,000 distinct CDR3 sequences, roughly 26% found once. The receptor comes from a human donor in good health. Some libraries in this study had Jurkat cell RNA spiked in. The J gene is TRBJ1-2, the V gene TRBV2; 8 bases map to TRBD1. Specimen: naive CD8+ T cells from blood, with Jurkat cell RNA spiked in. Subset noted: FACS-sorted CD8+CD4-CCR7+CD45RA+ naive T cells. The CDR3 reads CASSREQGARGYTF. In DNA form, the CDR3 reads TGTGCCAGCAGCCGGGAGCAGGGGGCGCGGGGCTACACCTTC.